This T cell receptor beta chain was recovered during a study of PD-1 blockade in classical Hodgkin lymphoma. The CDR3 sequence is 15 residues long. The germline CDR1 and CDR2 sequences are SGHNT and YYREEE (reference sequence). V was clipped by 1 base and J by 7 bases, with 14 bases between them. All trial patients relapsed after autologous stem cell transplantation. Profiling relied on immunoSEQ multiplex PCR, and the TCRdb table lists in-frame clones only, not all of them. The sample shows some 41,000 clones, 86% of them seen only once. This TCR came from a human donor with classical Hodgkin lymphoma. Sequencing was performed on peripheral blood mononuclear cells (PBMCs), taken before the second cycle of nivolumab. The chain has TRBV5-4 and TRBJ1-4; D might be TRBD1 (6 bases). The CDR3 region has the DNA TGTGCCAGCAGCTTGTCCGGGGGCTTGGGTGAAAAACTGTTTTTT. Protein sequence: CASSLSGGLGEKLFF.